The 3 T cell receptor beta chains below were found in one sample sequenced in a study of blood T cell repertoires in COVID-19. TCRdb's table, derived via immunoSEQ multiplex PCR, lists solely in-frame clones and lacks some. Among under 200,000 clones listed, around 89% were seen once. Input material: peripheral blood. The source is a man aged 35 to 55 with active or convalescent COVID-19.

The chain uses TRBV12-3 or TRBV12-4 and TRBJ1-2; D gene ambiguous. The CDR3 loop spans 13 amino acids. Trimming pared 1 base from V and 3 bases from J, leaving 6 bases between. CDR3 sequence (DNA): TGTGCCAGCAGTTTAGAGCCGGACTATGGCTACACCTTC. Residues: CASSLEPDYGYTF.

This sequence joins TRBV6-5 and TRBJ2-1, with 11 bases aligning to TRBD2. The germline V gene has CDR1 MNHEY and CDR2 SVGAGI. Trimming at V came to 6 bases and at J to 9 bases, leaving 1 base not matched to a gene. CDR3 length equals 12 residues. CDR3 in DNA: TGTGCCAGCAGCGGACTAGCGGGTGAGCAGTTCTTC. As protein: CASSGLAGEQFF.

The table lists this clone with a count of one. V and J are TRBV28 and TRBJ1-2; 11 bases agree with TRBD1. The CDR3 has 16 amino acids. The ends lost 3 bases at V and 2 bases at J; junction bases unmatched: 5. The germline V gene has CDR1 MDHEN and CDR2 SYDVKM. The CDR3 spells CASSFPGQGENYGYTF. The CDR3 DNA reads TGTGCCAGCAGTTTCCCGGGACAGGGGGAAAACTATGGCTACACCTTC.